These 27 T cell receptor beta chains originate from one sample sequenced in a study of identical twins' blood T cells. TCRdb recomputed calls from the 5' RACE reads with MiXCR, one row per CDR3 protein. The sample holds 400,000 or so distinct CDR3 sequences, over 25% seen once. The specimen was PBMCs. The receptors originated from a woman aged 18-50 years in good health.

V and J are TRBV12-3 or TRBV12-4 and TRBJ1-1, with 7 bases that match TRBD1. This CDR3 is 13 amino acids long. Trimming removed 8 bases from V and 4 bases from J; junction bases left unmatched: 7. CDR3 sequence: CASSTAGGTEAFF. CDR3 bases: TGTGCCAGCTCAACTGCAGGGGGCACTGAAGCTTTCTTT.

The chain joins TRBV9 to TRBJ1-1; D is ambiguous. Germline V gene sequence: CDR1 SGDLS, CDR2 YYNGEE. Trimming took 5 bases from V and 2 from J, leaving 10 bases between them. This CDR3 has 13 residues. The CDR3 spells CASRGDINTEAFF. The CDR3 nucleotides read TGTGCCAGCAGGGGAGACATTAACACTGAAGCTTTCTTT.

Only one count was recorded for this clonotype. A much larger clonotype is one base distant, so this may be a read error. The CDR3 reads CSANREERYGYTF. The DNA for the CDR3 is TGCAGTGCCAACAGGGAAGAGAGATATGGCTACACCTTC. The chain is built from TRBV20-1 and TRBJ1-2, with D tentatively TRBD1 (6 bases). CDR1 and CDR2 (germline): DFQATT, SNEGSKA (reference sequence). The CDR3 covers 13 residues. V lost 6 bases to trimming and J lost 5 bases, with 16 bases between them.

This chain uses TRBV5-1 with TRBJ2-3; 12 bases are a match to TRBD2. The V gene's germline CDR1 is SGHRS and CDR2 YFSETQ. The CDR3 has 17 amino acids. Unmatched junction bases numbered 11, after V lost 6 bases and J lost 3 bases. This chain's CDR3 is CASTMEGLAGYTDTQYF. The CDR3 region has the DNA TGCGCCAGCACAATGGAAGGACTAGCGGGGTATACAGATACGCAGTATTTT. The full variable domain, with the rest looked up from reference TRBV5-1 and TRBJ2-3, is KAGVTQTPRYLIKTRGQQVTLSCSPISGHRSVSWYQQTPGQGLQFLFEYFSETQRNKGNFPGRFSGRQFSNSRSEMNVSTLELGDSALYLCASTMEGLAGYTDTQYFGPGTRLTVL.

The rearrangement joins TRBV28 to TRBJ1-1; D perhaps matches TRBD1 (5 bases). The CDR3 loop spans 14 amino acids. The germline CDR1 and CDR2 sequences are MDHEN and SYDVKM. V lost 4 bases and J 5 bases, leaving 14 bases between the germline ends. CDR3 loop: CASSWGGGVTEAFF. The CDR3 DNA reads TGTGCCAGCAGTTGGGGCGGGGGGGTGACTGAAGCTTTCTTT.

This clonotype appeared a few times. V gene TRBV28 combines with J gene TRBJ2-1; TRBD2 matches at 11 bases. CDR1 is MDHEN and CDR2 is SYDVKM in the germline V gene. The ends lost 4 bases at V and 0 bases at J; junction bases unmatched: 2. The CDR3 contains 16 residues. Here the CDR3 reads CASSSTSGSSYNEQFF. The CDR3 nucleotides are TGTGCCAGCAGTTCCACTAGCGGGAGCTCCTACAATGAGCAGTTCTTC.

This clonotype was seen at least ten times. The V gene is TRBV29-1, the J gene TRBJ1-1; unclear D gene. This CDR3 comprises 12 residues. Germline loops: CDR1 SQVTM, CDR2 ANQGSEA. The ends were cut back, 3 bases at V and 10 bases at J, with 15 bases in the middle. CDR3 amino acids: CSVEEGLLGAFF. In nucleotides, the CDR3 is TGCAGCGTTGAGGAGGGATTACTCGGAGCTTTCTTT.

The CDR3 is CSVEGTTVDEQFF. CDR3 in DNA: TGCAGCGTTGAAGGGACTACTGTCGATGAGCAGTTCTTC. The chain couples TRBV29-1 to TRBJ2-1, with D possibly matching TRBD2 (6 bases). The germline V gene encodes CDR1 SQVTM and CDR2 ANQGSEA. V was shortened by 1 base and J by 8 bases, with 12 bases between the two germline ends. This CDR3 has 13 amino acids.

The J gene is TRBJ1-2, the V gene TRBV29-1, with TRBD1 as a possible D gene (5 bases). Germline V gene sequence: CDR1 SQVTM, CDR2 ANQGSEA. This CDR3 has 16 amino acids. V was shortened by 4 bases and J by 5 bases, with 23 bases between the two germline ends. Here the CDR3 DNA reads TGCAGCGTTGCGGGGGGAGCGCGGGTTTCCCTATATGGCTACACCTTC. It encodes CSVAGGARVSLYGYTF. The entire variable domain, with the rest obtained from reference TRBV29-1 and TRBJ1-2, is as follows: SAVISQKPSRDICQRGTSLTIQCQVDSQVTMMFWYRQQPGQSLTLIATANQGSEATYESGFVIDKFPISRPNLTFSTLTVSNMSPEDSSIYLCSVAGGARVSLYGYTFGSGTRLTVV.

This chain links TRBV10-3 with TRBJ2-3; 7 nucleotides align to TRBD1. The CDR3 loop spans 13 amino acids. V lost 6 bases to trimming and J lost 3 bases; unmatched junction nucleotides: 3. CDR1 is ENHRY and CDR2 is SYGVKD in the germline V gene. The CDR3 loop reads CAIRGGATDTQYF. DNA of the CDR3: TGTGCCATCAGAGGGGGCGCGACAGATACGCAGTATTTT.

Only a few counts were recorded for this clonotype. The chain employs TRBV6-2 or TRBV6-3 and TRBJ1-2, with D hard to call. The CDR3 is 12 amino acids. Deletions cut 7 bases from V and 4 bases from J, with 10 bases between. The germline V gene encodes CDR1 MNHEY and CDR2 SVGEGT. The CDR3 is CASNPGSYGYTF. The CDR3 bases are TGTGCCAGCAACCCTGGCAGCTATGGCTACACCTTC.

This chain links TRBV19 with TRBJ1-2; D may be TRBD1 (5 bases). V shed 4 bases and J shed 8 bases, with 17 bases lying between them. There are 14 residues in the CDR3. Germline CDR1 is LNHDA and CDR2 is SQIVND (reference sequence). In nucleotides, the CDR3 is TGTGCCAGTAGTACCCACGTCAGGGACTTCGGCTACACCTTC. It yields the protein CASSTHVRDFGYTF.

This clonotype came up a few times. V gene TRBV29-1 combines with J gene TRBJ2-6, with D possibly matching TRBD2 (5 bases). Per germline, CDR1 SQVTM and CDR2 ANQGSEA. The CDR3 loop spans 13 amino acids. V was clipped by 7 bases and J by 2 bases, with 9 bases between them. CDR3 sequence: CSAGITGANVLTF. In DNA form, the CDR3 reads TGCAGCGCGGGGATAACTGGGGCCAACGTCCTGACTTTC. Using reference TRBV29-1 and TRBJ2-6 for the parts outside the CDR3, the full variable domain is SAVISQKPSRDICQRGTSLTIQCQVDSQVTMMFWYRQQPGQSLTLIATANQGSEATYESGFVIDKFPISRPNLTFSTLTVSNMSPEDSSIYLCSAGITGANVLTFGAGSRLTVL.

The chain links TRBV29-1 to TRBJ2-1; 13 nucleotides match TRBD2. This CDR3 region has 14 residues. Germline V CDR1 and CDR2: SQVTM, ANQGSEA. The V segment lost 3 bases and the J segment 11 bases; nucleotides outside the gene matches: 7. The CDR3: CSVDEGTSGTQQFF. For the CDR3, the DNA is TGCAGCGTTGATGAAGGGACTAGCGGGACACAGCAGTTCTTC.

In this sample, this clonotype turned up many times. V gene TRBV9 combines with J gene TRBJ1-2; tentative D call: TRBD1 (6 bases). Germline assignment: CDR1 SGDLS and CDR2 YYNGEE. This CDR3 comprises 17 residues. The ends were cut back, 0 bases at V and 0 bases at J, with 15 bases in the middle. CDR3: CASSVVPGADSNYGYTF. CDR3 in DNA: TGTGCCAGCAGCGTAGTCCCAGGGGCCGACTCTAACTATGGCTACACCTTC. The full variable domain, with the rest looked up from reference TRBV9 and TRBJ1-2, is DSGVTQTPKHLITATGQRVTLRCSPRSGDLSVYWYQQSLDQGLQFLIQYYNGEERAKGNILERFSAQQFPDLHSELNLSSLELGDSALYFCASSVVPGADSNYGYTFGSGTRLTVV.

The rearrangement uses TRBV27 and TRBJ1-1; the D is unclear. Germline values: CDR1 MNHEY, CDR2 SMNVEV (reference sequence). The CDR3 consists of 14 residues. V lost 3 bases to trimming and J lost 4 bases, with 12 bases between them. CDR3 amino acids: CASSFWGEGTEAFF. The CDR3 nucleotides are TGTGCCAGCAGTTTCTGGGGTGAGGGCACTGAAGCTTTCTTT.

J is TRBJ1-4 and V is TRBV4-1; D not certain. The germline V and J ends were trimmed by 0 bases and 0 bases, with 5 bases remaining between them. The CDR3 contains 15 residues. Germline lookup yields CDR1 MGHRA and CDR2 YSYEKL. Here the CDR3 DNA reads TGCGCCAGCAGCCAAGAACCAGCAACTAATGAAAAACTGTTTTTT. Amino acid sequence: CASSQEPATNEKLFF.

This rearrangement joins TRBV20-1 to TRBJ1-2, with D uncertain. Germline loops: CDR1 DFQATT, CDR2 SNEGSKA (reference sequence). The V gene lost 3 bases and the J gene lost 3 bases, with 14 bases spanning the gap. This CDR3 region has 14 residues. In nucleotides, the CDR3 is TGCAGTGCTAGTCACGCCGAGGCCTACTATGGCTACACCTTC. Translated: CSASHAEAYYGYTF.

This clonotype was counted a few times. As DNA, the CDR3 is TGCAGTGCTAACCGACTAGCGGGGCTTGGAGAGACCCAGTACTTC. This sequence encodes CSANRLAGLGETQYF. The V and J genes are TRBV20-1 and TRBJ2-5; 11 bases match TRBD2. The length of the CDR3 is 15 residues. J lost 4 bases, V lost 4 bases, and 8 bases had no gene match. Looked up from germline, CDR1 is DFQATT and CDR2 is SNEGSKA (reference sequence).

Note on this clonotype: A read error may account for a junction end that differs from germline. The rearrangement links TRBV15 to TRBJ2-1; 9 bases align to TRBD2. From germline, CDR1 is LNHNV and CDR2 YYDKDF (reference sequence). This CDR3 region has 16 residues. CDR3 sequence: CATSSLRASGNNEQSF. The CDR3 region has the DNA TGTGCCACCAGCAGTTTAAGGGCTAGCGGGAACAATGAGCAGTCCTTC.

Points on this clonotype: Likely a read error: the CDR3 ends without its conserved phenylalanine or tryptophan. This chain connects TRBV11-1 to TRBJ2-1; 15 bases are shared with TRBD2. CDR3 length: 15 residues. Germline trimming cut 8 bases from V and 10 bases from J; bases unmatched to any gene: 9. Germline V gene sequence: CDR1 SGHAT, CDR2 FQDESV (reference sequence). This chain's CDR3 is CASGVRTSGGAEQFS. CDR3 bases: TGTGCCAGCGGTGTTAGGACTAGCGGGGGGGCGGAGCAGTTCTCC.

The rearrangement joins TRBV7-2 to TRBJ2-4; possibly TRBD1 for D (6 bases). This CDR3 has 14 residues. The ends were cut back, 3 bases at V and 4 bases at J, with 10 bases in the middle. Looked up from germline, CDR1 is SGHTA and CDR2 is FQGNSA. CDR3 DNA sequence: TGTGCCAGCAGCTTGGGACACTTAAAAAACATTCAGTACTTC. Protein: CASSLGHLKNIQYF.

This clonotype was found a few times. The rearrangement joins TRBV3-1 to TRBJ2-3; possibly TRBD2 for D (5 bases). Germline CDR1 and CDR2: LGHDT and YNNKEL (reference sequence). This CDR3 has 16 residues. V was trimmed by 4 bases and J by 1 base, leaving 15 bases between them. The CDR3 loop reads CASSLLSGLRTDTQYF. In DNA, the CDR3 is TGTGCCAGCAGCCTTCTCAGCGGACTCCGCACAGATACGCAGTATTTT.

Here the CDR3 reads CATSDRVGGYTF. CDR3 DNA: TGTGCCACCAGCGACAGGGTTGGCGGCTACACCTTC. The chain couples TRBV24-1 to TRBJ1-2, with 7 bases lining up with TRBD1. Per germline, CDR1 KGHDR and CDR2 SFDVKD. The J segment lost 8 bases and the V segment lost 7 bases, leaving 6 bases of the junction unmatched. The CDR3 totals 12 residues.

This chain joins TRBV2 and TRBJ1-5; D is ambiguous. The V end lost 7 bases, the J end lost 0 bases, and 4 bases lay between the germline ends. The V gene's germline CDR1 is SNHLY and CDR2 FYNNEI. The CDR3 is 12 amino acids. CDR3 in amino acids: CASKDSNQPQHF. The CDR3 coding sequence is TGTGCCAGCAAGGATAGCAATCAGCCCCAGCATTTT.

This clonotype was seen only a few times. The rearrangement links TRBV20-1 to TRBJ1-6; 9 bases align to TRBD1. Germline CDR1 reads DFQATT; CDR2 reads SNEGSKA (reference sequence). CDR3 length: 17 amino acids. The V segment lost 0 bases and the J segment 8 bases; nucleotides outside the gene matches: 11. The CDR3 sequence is CSARDVGTGRLHSPLHF. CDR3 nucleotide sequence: TGCAGTGCTAGAGACGTCGGGACAGGGCGTCTGCATTCACCCCTCCACTTT.

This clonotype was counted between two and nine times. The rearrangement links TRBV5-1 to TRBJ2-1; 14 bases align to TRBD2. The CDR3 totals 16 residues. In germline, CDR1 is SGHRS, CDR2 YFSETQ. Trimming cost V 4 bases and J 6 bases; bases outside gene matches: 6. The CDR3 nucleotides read TGCGCCAGCAGCCGACTAGCGGGAGGGCGAGGCAATGAGCAGTTCTTC. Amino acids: CASSRLAGGRGNEQFF.